This T cell receptor beta chain appears in the sequencing data of a study of cytomegalovirus exposure and HLA in healthy donors. Study-wide points: In a later analysis, CMV-associated beta chains were mostly HLA-associated, it appeared. Reported results showed that the classifier diagnosed cytomegalovirus status with high specificity and sensitivity. When a later analysis compared HLA-associated TCR beta chains with equally common others, the HLA-associated chains turned out to be more clonally expanded and to have lower generation probabilities.

PCR primers comprised 60 Vbeta and 13 Jbeta primers. Sequencing was performed with immunoSEQ multiplex PCR; in TCRdb, only in-frame clones are kept and a portion is missing. The table records around 250,000 clones, about nine tenths of them present only once. On this clone itself: Its antigen is not known.

This TCR came from a girl aged 2-15 years in good health and CMV-seronegative. Sequenced sample: PBMCs.

DNA of the CDR3: TGTGCCAGCAGCTCTACCGGGACAAATCACAACACCATATATTTT. It translates to CASSSTGTNHNTIYF. V is TRBV11-2 and J is TRBJ1-3, with a weak D call TRBD1 (6 bases). The CDR3 runs to 15 residues. The germline CDR1 and CDR2 sequences are SGHAT and FQNNGV. The ends were cut back, 4 bases at V and 7 bases at J, with 17 bases in the middle.